These 17 T cell receptor beta chains came from one sample sequenced in a study of high-grade serous ovarian cancer treatment subgroups (dated by TCRdb to the early 2020s). Libraries were prepared through the immunoSEQ multiplex PCR assay. TCRdb retrieved this table from immuneACCESS and kept in-frame rearrangements only. Not all clones are present; in checked studies, unresolved V genes account for under half, and no reason is known for the remainder. This sample comprises nearly 4,500 clones, roughly 76% of them detected only once. Of the sample, 5% to 6.5% is held by the ten largest clones. Collection of tumor samples took place before definitive surgery or chemotherapy. Sequencing was performed on tumor tissue. The origin of the receptors is a human donor with high-grade serous ovarian cancer.

The rearrangement uses TRBV4-1 and TRBJ2-5, with D tentatively TRBD1 (5 bases). Trimming left V 0 bases short and J 5 bases short, with 13 bases between. The CDR3 covers 15 residues. The V gene's germline CDR1 is MGHRA and CDR2 YSYEKL. CDR3: CASSQDGAPRETQYF. Written as DNA, the CDR3 is TGCGCCAGCAGCCAAGATGGGGCTCCACGGGAGACCCAGTACTTC.

This clone was seen a handful of times. The V call is TRBV5-1, the J call TRBJ1-4, with 10 bases lining up with TRBD1. V dropped 0 bases and J dropped 7; count of bases not matched to a gene: 3. The CDR3 loop spans 15 amino acids. Germline lookup yields CDR1 SGHRS and CDR2 YFSETQ. The CDR3 nucleotides read TGCGCCAGCAGCTTGGAGGACAGGGGGAGTGAAAAACTGTTTTTT. Protein sequence: CASSLEDRGSEKLFF.

This clone is categorized as medium-sized (0.01 to 0.1%). J is TRBJ2-3 and V is TRBV29-1; weak D call: TRBD1 (5 bases). V was pared by 4 bases and J by 4 bases, with 24 bases between. CDR1 SQVTM and CDR2 ANQGSEA come from the germline V gene. The CDR3 is made up of 17 amino acids. CDR3 bases: TGCAGCGTTGGTATGCAGGGAAGTCTCTACCGGCCAGATACGCAGTATTTT. Translated: CSVGMQGSLYRPDTQYF.

This clone was counted a few times. The chain links TRBV18 to TRBJ1-1; possibly TRBD1 for D (5 bases). Trimming cost V 2 bases and J 6 bases, with 7 bases left between them. CDR3 length equals 12 residues. The germline V gene encodes CDR1 KGHSH and CDR2 LQKENI. The CDR3 spells CASSPGDAEAFF. The CDR3 DNA sequence: TGTGCCAGCTCACCAGGGGACGCTGAAGCTTTCTTT.

The genes are TRBV6-5 and TRBJ2-3; D not certain. Per germline, CDR1 MNHEY and CDR2 SVGAGI. The length of the CDR3 is 14 residues. V shed 6 bases and J shed 2 bases, with 12 bases lying between them. The chain's CDR3 is CASSRGIDTDTQYF. The CDR3, as DNA: TGTGCCAGCAGCCGCGGAATAGACACAGATACGCAGTATTTT.

The V call is TRBV5-1, the J call TRBJ2-1; 12 bases fit TRBD2. Germline V gene data show CDR1 as SGHRS and CDR2 as YFSETQ. V was pared by 4 bases and J by 6 bases, with 11 bases of the junction left unmatched. This CDR3 spans 17 amino acids. CDR3 protein: CASSPDPGLAGGNEQFF. The CDR3 DNA is TGCGCCAGCAGCCCAGACCCGGGACTAGCGGGTGGCAATGAGCAGTTCTTC. The variable domain in full, completed from reference TRBV5-1 and TRBJ2-1, reads KAGVTQTPRYLIKTRGQQVTLSCSPISGHRSVSWYQQTPGQGLQFLFEYFSETQRNKGNFPGRFSGRQFSNSRSEMNVSTLELGDSALYLCASSPDPGLAGGNEQFFGPGTRLTVL.

This clone turned up a few times. The rearrangement uses TRBV19 and TRBJ1-1; 11 nucleotides align to TRBD1. J gave up 3 bases and V 5 bases, and 5 bases lay outside the gene matches. The CDR3 is made up of 15 amino acids. Germline V gives CDR1 LNHDA, CDR2 SQIVND (reference sequence). CDR3 bases: TGTGCCAGTAGTTCTCCGGGACAGGGGGACACTGAAGCTTTCTTT. Translating gives CASSSPGQGDTEAFF. The whole variable domain, remainder taken from reference TRBV19 and TRBJ1-1, is DGGITQSPKYLFRKEGQNVTLSCEQNLNHDAMYWYRQDPGQGLRLIYYSQIVNDFQKGDIAEGYSVSREKKESFPLTVTSAQKNPTAFYLCASSSPGQGDTEAFFGQGTRLTVV.

This chain joins TRBV7-3 and TRBJ2-3, with 11 bases that match TRBD2. Germline values: CDR1 SGHTA, CDR2 FQGTGA. The CDR3 totals 15 residues. V lost 0 bases, J lost 8 bases, and 4 bases stayed unmatched. CDR3 loop: CASSLTSGREVTQYF. CDR3 nucleotides: TGTGCCAGCAGCTTAACTAGCGGGAGGGAGGTTACGCAGTATTTT.

V is TRBV9 and J is TRBJ2-3; D may match TRBD1 or TRBD2 (5 bases each). The V gene's germline CDR1 is SGDLS and CDR2 YYNGEE. The CDR3 is 14 residues long. The germline V and J ends were trimmed by 4 bases and 1 base, with 10 bases remaining between them. This CDR3 reads CASSPWDGTDTQYF. Written as DNA, the CDR3 is TGTGCCAGCAGCCCTTGGGACGGCACAGATACGCAGTATTTT.

The chain links TRBV18 to TRBJ2-1; 8 positions match TRBD2. Germline CDR1 reads KGHSH; CDR2 reads LQKENI. The junction had 15 bases not matched to a gene; V was cut back by 1 base and J by 7 bases. CDR3 size: 18 residues. DNA for the CDR3: TGTGCCAGCTCACCACGTGAGCGGGGGCCAAACTACCAAAATGAGCAGTTCTTC. The encoded protein is CASSPRERGPNYQNEQFF. Complete variable domain (other parts from reference TRBV18 and TRBJ2-1): NAGVMQNPRHLVRRRGQEARLRCSPMKGHSHVYWYRQLPEEGLKFMVYLQKENIIDESGMPKERFSAEFPKEGPSILRIQQVVRGDSAAYFCASSPRERGPNYQNEQFFGPGTRLTVL.

This clone showed up just a few times. This chain links TRBV4-3 with TRBJ1-1; D gene ambiguous. The CDR3 is 15 amino acids. Germline CDR1 reads LGHNA; CDR2 reads YSLEER. V was clipped by 0 bases and J by 0 bases, with 8 bases between them. The CDR3 is CASSQERSVNTEAFF. The CDR3 DNA reads as TGCGCCAGCAGCCAAGAGCGGTCCGTGAACACTGAAGCTTTCTTT.

This chain joins TRBV6-1 and TRBJ2-1; D is ambiguous. Germline V lookup: CDR1 MNHNS, CDR2 SASEGT. The V and J ends lost 3 bases and 4 bases respectively, with 13 bases between them. CDR3 size: 15 residues. Written as DNA, the CDR3 is TGTGCCAGCAGTGACTGGGCGAAAGGTTACAATGAGCAGTTCTTC. Translating it yields CASSDWAKGYNEQFF.

This chain links TRBV2 with TRBJ2-2; TRBD2 matches 11 bases. Germline assignment: CDR1 SNHLY and CDR2 FYNNEI. Trimming at V came to 4 bases and at J to 7 bases, leaving 8 bases not matched to a gene. The CDR3 has 16 amino acids. CDR3 coding DNA: TGTGCCAGCAGTGTTTCCACTAGCGGGGGTGTCGGGGAGCTGTTTTTT. Translated: CASSVSTSGGVGELFF. Based on the CDR3 plus reference TRBV2 and TRBJ2-2, the full variable domain is EPEVTQTPSHQVTQMGQEVILRCVPISNHLYFYWYRQILGQKVEFLVSFYNNEISEKSEIFDDQFSVERPDGSNFTLKIRSTKLEDSAMYFCASSVSTSGGVGELFFGEGSRLTVL.

The chain is built from TRBV5-8 and TRBJ2-7; D is uncertain. V lost 5 bases and J lost 2, with 11 bases in between. This CDR3 is 13 amino acids long. Per germline, CDR1 SGHTS and CDR2 YDEGEE. In DNA form, the CDR3 reads TGTGCCAGCAGTCCGAAGTTGGCCTACGAGCAGTACTTC. Its translation is CASSPKLAYEQYF.

The V call is TRBV5-1, the J call TRBJ2-7; D gene ambiguous. With 2 bases removed from V and 0 bases from J, the gap between germline ends came to 12 bases. The length of the CDR3 is 15 residues. Germline loops: CDR1 SGHRS, CDR2 YFSETQ. Written as DNA, the CDR3 is TGCGCCAGCAGCTTCCACGGGCCAAGCTCCTACGAGCAGTACTTC. Translating it yields CASSFHGPSSYEQYF.

V gene TRBV12-5 combines with J gene TRBJ1-1, with a tentative D call TRBD1 (5 bases). Germline loops: CDR1 LGHNT, CDR2 FRNRAP. This CDR3 has 14 amino acids. Trimming removed 7 bases at V and 1 base at J, with 13 bases between. The CDR3 DNA is TGTGCTAGTGCCCTTGACAGTGGGAACACTGAAGCTTTCTTT. Residues: CASALDSGNTEAFF.

The chain combines TRBV19 with TRBJ2-7; 8 bases line up with TRBD1. CDR1 and CDR2 (germline): LNHDA, SQIVND (reference sequence). V was pared by 6 bases and J by 2 bases, with 3 bases of the junction left unmatched. The CDR3 is 13 amino acids. The CDR3 is CASRLQGAYEQYF. The CDR3 DNA follows: TGTGCCAGTAGACTACAGGGGGCCTACGAGCAGTACTTC.